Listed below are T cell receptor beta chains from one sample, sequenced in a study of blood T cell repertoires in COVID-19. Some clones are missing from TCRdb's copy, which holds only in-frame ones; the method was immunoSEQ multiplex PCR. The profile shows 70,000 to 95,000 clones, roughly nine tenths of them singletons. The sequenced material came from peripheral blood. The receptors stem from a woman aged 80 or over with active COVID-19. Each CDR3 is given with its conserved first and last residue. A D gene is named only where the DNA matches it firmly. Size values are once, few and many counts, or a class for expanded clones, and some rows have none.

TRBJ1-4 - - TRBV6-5 CASKAGGANEKLFF TGTGCCTCTAAAGCGGGGGGGGCTAATGAAAAACTGTTTTTT
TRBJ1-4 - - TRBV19 CASSQTGMADEKLFF TGTGCCAGTAGTCAAACAGGGATGGCAGATGAAAAACTGTTTTTT
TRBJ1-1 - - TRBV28 CATRERNTEAFF TGTGCCACCCGGGAACGGAACACTGAAGCTTTCTTT
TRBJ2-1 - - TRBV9 CASSVGVRASYNEQFF TGTGCCAGCAGCGTAGGAGTGCGAGCGTCCTACAATGAGCAGTTCTTC
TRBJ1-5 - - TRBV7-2 CASSPDTTNQPQHF TGTGCCAGCAGCCCAGATACCACAAATCAGCCCCAGCATTTT
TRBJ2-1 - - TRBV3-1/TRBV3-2 CASSQDRGAQVGNEQFF TGTGCCAGCAGCCAAGATCGGGGGGCCCAAGTGGGCAATGAGCAGTTCTTC
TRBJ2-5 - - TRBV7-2 CASSYRGATGTQYF TGTGCCAGCAGCTACCGAGGCGCGACGGGGACCCAGTACTTC
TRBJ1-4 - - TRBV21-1 CASSKPSLKGATNEKLFF TGTGCCAGCAGCAAACCCTCCCTGAAGGGAGCAACTAATGAAAAACTGTTTTTT
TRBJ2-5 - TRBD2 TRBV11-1 CASSTRLAGAETQYF TGTGCCAGCAGCACGAGACTAGCGGGAGCAGAGACCCAGTACTTC
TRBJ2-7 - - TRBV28 CASSLQGALYEQYF TGTGCCAGCAGTTTACAGGGTGCTCTCTACGAGCAGTACTTC
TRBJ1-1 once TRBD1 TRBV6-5 CASSRHRGVNTEAFF TGTGCCAGCAGTCGACACAGGGGCGTGAACACTGAAGCTTTCTTT
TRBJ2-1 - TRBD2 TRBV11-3 CASSPGLAGGRWYNEQFF TGTGCCAGCAGCCCGGGACTAGCGGGAGGGCGTTGGTACAATGAGCAGTTCTTC
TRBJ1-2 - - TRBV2 CASGNGQGYYGYTF TGTGCCAGCGGTAACGGGCAGGGATACTATGGCTACACCTTC
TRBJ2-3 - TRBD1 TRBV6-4 CASRKTGVATDTQYF TGTGCCAGCAGAAAAACAGGGGTAGCCACAGATACGCAGTATTTT
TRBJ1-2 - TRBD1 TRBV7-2 CASSLVGQGIGYTF TGTGCCAGCAGCTTAGTGGGACAGGGTATTGGCTACACCTTC
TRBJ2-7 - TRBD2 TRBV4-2 CASSQGRAGVGYEQYF TGTGCCAGCAGCCAAGGGCGAGCGGGAGTAGGATACGAGCAGTACTTC
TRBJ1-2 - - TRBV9 CASSVYGGAGGYTF TGTGCCAGCAGCGTATATGGAGGGGCGGGCGGCTACACCTTC
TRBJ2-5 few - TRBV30 CAWSPGDQETQYF TGTGCCTGGAGTCCAGGGGACCAAGAGACCCAGTACTTC
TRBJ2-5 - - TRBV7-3 CASSPQQGKYF TGTGCCAGCAGCCCTCAGCAGGGAAAGTACTTC
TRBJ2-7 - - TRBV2 CASTGRGRASYEQYF TGTGCCAGCACCGGTAGGGGGAGGGCCTCCTACGAGCAGTACTTC
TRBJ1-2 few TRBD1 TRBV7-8 CASSLANRGNGYTF TGTGCCAGCAGCTTAGCAAACAGGGGGAATGGCTACACCTTC
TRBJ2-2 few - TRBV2 CASKVGGNTGELFF TGTGCCAGCAAAGTTGGCGGGAACACCGGGGAGCTGTTTTTT
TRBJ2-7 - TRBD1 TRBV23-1 CASTIGTGVPYEQYF TGCGCCAGCACTATAGGGACAGGGGTTCCCTACGAGCAGTACTTC
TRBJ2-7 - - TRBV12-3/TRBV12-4 CASSRFSYEQYF TGTGCCAGCAGTCGGTTCTCCTACGAGCAGTACTTC
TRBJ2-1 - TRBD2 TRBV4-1 CASSQFSGLAGGWFF TGCGCCAGCAGCCAGTTCTCGGGACTAGCGGGCGGTTGGTTCTTC
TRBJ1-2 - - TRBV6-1 CASSEQGSDGYTF TGTGCCAGCAGTGAGCAGGGCTCGGATGGCTACACCTTC
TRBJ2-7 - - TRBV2 CASKAEAYEQYF TGTGCCAGCAAAGCGGAAGCATACGAGCAGTACTTC
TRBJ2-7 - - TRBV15 CATSRDIAGVGEQYF TGTGCCACCAGCAGAGACATAGCAGGGGTGGGCGAGCAGTACTTC
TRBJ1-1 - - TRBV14 CASSPSRQGGAFF TGTGCCAGCAGCCCCTCGCGGCAGGGAGGAGCTTTCTTT
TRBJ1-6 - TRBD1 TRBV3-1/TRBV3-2 CASSQGTGVGSPLHF TGTGCCAGCAGCCAAGGCACAGGGGTGGGTTCACCCCTCCACTTT
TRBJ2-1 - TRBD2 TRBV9 CASSVGIAGLANEQFF TGTGCCAGCAGCGTAGGCATAGCGGGGCTTGCGAATGAGCAGTTCTTC
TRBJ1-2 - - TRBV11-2 CASSPGAVYTF TGTGCCAGCAGCCCTGGGGCAGTGTACACCTTC
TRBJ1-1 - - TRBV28 CASTSANVAAFF TGTGCCAGCACCTCGGCGAACGTAGCAGCTTTCTTT
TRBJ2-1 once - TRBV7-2 CASSSNRGQNFYNEQFF TGTGCCAGCAGCTCGAACCGAGGACAGAATTTTTACAATGAGCAGTTCTTC
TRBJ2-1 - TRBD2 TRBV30 CAWSVGPREPYNEQFF TGTGCCTGGAGTGTAGGACCGCGGGAGCCCTACAATGAGCAGTTCTTC
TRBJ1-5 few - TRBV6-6 CASSAGENSNQPQHF TGTGCCAGCAGTGCCGGGGAAAATAGCAATCAGCCCCAGCATTTT
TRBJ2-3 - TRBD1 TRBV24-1 CATSDPGQGGTDTQYF TGTGCCACCAGTGACCCCGGACAGGGTGGTACAGATACGCAGTATTTT
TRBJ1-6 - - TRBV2 CASSAREVGGPLHF TGTGCCAGCAGTGCCCGGGAGGTGGGAGGACCCCTCCACTTT
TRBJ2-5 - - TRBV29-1 CSVRLRGRQETQYF TGCAGCGTTCGCCTCCGGGGAAGGCAAGAGACCCAGTACTTC
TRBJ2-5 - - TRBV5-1 CASSLRRGQETQYF TGCGCCAGCAGCTTGAGGAGGGGTCAAGAGACCCAGTACTTC
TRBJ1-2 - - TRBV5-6 CASSLTGGGGYTF TGTGCCAGCAGCTTAACGGGGGGAGGTGGCTACACCTTC
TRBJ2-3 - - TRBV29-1 CSVAQGQDTQYF TGCAGCGTTGCCCAGGGTCAAGATACGCAGTATTTT
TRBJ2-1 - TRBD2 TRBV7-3 CASSPMAAGGYNEQFF TGTGCCAGCAGCCCCATGGCAGCGGGGGGGTACAATGAGCAGTTCTTC
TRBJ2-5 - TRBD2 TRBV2 CASSEVGRETQYF TGTGCCAGCAGTGAAGTCGGGAGGGAGACCCAGTACTTC
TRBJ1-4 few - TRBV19 CASSRQSTNEKLFF TGTGCCAGTAGTCGACAGTCAACTAATGAAAAACTGTTTTTT
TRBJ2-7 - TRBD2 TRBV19 CASSMAGTRGVEQYF TGTGCCAGTAGTATGGCGGGGACTAGGGGGGTCGAGCAGTACTTC